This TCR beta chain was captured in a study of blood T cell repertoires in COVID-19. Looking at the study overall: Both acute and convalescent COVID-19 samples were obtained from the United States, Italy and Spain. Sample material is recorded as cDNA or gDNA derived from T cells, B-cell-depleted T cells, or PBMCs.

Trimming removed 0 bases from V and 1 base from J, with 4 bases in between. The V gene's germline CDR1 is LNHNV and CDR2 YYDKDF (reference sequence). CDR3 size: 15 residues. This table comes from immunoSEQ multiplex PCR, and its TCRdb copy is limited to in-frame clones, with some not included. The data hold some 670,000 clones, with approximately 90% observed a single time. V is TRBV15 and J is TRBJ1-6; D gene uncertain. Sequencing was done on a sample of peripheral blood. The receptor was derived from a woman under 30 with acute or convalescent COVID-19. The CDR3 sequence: CATSRDPSYNSPLHF. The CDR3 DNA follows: TGTGCCACCAGCAGAGACCCTTCCTATAATTCACCCCTCCACTTT. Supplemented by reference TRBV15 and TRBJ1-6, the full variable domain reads DAMVIQNPRYQVTQFGKPVTLSCSQTLNHNVMYWYQQKSSQAPKLLFHYYDKDFNNEADTPDNFQSRRPNTSFCFLDIRSPGLGDTAMYLCATSRDPSYNSPLHFGNGTRLTVT.